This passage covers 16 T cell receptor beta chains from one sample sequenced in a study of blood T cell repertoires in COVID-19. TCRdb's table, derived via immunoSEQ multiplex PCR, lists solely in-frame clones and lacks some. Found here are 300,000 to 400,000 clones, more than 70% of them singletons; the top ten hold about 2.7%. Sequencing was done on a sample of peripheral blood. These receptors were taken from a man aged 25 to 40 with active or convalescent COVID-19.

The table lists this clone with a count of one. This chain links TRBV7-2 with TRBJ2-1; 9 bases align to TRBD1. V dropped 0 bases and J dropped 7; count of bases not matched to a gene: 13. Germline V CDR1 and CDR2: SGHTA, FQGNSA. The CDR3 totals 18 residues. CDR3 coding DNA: TGTGCCAGCAGCTTAGCGGGGGACAGGGTATCCCCGTCAAATGAGCAGTTCTTC. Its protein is CASSLAGDRVSPSNEQFF.

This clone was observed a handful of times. The CDR3: CASSLGQLGEKLFF. Written as DNA, the CDR3 is TGCGCCAGCAGCTTGGGACAGTTGGGTGAAAAACTGTTTTTT. The chain links TRBV5-1 to TRBJ1-4; TRBD1 might be the D (5 bases). Trimming left V 0 bases short and J 7 bases short, with 10 bases between. Germline V gene sequence: CDR1 SGHRS, CDR2 YFSETQ. There are 14 residues in the CDR3.

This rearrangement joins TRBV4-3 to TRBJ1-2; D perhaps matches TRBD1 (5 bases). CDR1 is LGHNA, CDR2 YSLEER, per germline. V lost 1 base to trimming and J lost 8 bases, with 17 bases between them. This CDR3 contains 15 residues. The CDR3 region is CASSQVPARGGGYTF. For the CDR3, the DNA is TGCGCCAGCAGCCAAGTCCCGGCTAGGGGAGGCGGCTACACCTTC.

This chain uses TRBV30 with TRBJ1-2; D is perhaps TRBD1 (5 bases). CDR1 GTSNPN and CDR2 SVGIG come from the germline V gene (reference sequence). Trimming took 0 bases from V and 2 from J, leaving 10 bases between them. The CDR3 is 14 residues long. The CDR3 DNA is TGTGCCTGGAGTGTTACAGGAACGAACTATGGCTACACCTTC. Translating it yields CAWSVTGTNYGYTF.

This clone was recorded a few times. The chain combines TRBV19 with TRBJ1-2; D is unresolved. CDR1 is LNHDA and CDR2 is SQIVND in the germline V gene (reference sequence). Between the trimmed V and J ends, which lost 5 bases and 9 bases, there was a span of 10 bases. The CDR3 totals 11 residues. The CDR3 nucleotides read TGTGCCAGTAGTTCCGGTGCGAGCTACACCTTC. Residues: CASSSGASYTF.

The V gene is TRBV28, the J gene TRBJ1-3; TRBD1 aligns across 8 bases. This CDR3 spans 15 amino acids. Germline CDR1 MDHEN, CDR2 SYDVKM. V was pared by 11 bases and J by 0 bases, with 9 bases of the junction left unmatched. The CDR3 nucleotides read TGTGCCGGGTCAGGGGGCCGGAGCTCTGGAAACACCATATATTTT. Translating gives CAGSGGRSSGNTIYF.

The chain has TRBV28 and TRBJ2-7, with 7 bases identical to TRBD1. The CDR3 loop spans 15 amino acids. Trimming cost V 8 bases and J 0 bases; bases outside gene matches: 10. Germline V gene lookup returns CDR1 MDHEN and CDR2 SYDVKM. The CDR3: CASQTGTASSYEQYF. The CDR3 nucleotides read TGTGCCAGCCAGACCGGGACAGCGAGCTCCTACGAGCAGTACTTC.

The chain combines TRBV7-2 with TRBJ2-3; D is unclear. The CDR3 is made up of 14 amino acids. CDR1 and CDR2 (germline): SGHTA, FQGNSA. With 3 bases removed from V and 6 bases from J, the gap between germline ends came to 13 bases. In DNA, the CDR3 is TGTGCCAGCAGCTTGGTAATAGCTGGGGATACGCAGTATTTT. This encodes CASSLVIAGDTQYF.

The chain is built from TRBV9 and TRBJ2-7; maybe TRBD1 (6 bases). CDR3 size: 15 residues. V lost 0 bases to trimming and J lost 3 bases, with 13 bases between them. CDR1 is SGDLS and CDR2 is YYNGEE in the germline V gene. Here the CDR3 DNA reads TGTGCCAGCAGCGTAGGGACAGAACTTTACTACGAGCAGTACTTC. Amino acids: CASSVGTELYYEQYF.

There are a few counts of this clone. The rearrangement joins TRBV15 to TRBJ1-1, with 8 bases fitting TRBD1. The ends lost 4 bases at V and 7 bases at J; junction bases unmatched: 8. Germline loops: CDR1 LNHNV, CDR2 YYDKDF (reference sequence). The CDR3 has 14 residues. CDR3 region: CATSKIGQGGEAFF. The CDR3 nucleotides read TGTGCCACCAGCAAAATCGGACAGGGAGGTGAAGCTTTCTTT.

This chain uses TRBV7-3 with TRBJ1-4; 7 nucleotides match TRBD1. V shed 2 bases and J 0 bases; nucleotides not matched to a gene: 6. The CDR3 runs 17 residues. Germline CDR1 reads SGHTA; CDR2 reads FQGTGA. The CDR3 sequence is CASSLPGTAATNEKLFF. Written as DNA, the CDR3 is TGTGCCAGCAGCTTACCCGGGACAGCTGCAACTAATGAAAAACTGTTTTTT.

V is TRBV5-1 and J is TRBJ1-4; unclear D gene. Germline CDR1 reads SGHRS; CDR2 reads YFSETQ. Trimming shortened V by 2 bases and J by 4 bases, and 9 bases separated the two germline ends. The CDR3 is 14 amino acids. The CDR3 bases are TGCGCCAGCAGCTTTCGGGGTATTAATGAAAAACTGTTTTTT. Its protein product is CASSFRGINEKLFF.

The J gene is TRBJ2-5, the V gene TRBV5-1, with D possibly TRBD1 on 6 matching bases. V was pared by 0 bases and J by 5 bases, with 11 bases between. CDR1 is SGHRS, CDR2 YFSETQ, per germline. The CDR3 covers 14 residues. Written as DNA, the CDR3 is TGCGCCAGCAGCTTGGAGGGACAAACGGAGACCCAGTACTTC. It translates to CASSLEGQTETQYF.

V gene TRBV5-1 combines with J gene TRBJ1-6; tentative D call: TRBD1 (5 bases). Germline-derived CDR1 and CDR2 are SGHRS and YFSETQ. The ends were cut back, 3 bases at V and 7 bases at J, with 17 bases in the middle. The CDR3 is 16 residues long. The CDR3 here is CASSSSPGLSNSPLHF. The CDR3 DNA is TGCGCCAGCAGCTCTTCACCGGGACTCAGCAATTCACCCCTCCACTTT.

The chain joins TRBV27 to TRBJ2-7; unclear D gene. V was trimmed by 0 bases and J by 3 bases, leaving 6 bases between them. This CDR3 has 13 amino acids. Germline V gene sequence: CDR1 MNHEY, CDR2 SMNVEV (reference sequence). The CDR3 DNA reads TGTGCCAGCAGTTTATCGGTCAGCTACGAGCAGTACTTC. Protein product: CASSLSVSYEQYF.

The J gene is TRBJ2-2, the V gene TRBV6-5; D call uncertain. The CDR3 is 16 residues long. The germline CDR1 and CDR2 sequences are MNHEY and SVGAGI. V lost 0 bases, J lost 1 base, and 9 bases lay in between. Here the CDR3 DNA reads TGTGCCAGCAGTTACTCGTGGTCCGGGAACACCGGGGAGCTGTTTTTT. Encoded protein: CASSYSWSGNTGELFF.